This T cell receptor (beta chain) was recorded in a study of blood T cell repertoires in COVID-19. The authors' processing: Reference gene primer amplification gave estimated nucleated cell counts. This table comes from immunoSEQ multiplex PCR, and its TCRdb copy is limited to in-frame clones, with some not included. D and trimming were read from the DNA, whereas the V and J calls and clone size are those reported in that table. Of roughly 260,000 clones in the sample, 80% to 90% are singletons; the top ten hold less than 4%. The CDR3 contains 13 residues. Trimming shortened V by 7 bases and J by 3 bases, and 10 bases separated the two germline ends.

Source material: PBMCs or T cells enriched from blood (not recorded which). The rearrangement joins TRBV12-3 or TRBV12-4 to TRBJ1-3, with D perhaps TRBD1 (6 bases). The sequence came from a woman in her 40s who had been exposed to COVID-19. CDR3: CASTQTGGNTIYF. The CDR3 region has the DNA TGTGCCAGCACCCAGACAGGTGGAAACACCATATATTTT.